This T cell receptor beta chain appears in the sequencing data of a study of cytomegalovirus exposure and HLA in healthy donors. Overall study: Earlier, 110 million or so unique TCR beta sequences were recovered from roughly 180 million T cells by an analysis. Inside one of the first data releases sat some 85 million unique TCRs taken from HLA-typed donors. Whole-study results and caveats: Accurate predictions that matched the HLA-A and HLA-B alleles of most subjects were reportedly made from TCR beta sequences. CMV serostatus stood as the only immune exposure information on hand.

The CDR3 covers 14 residues. Looked up from germline, CDR1 is SGDLS and CDR2 is YYNGEE. V lost 4 bases, J lost 3 bases, and 7 bases stayed unmatched. The study ran its PCR with 60 Vbeta and 13 Jbeta primers. TCRdb's copy holds only in-frame clones and misses some; the assay was immunoSEQ multiplex PCR. Of more than 85,000 clones in the sample, more than 75% were seen once. In the case of this clone: Its target is not known.

Material for sequencing was PBMCs. The chain is built from TRBV9 and TRBJ2-7; 7 bases map to TRBD1. The TCR was taken from a woman between 45 and 65 years old in good health and CMV-seropositive. Here the CDR3 DNA reads TGTGCCAGCAGCCCCAGGGACAGCCTCTACGAGCAGTACTTC. It is translated as CASSPRDSLYEQYF. Together with reference TRBV9 and TRBJ2-7, the CDR3 gives the full variable domain: DSGVTQTPKHLITATGQRVTLRCSPRSGDLSVYWYQQSLDQGLQFLIQYYNGEERAKGNILERFSAQQFPDLHSELNLSSLELGDSALYFCASSPRDSLYEQYFGPGTRLTVT.